The rows below give T cell receptor beta chains drawn from one sample of a study of blood T cell repertoires in COVID-19. Method: immunoSEQ multiplex PCR; TCRdb's copy keeps in-frame clones and lacks some. The sample has 150,000 to 180,000 clones; about 85% are singletons. The sequenced sample was peripheral blood. The origin of the receptors is a woman between 55 and 75 years old with COVID-19, enrolled during active disease. CDR3s leave out the opening cysteine and the closing phenylalanine or tryptophan.

V | length | CDR3
TRBV5-8 | 13 | ASSSTGTSSNEQF
TRBV30 | 10 | ARDRVEGKAF
TRBV19 | 11 | ASSISYQETQY
TRBV9 | 10 | ASSVERYEQF
TRBV19 | 14 | ASRTTPVRPGNTIY
TRBV3-1/TRBV3-2 | 13 | ASSQLGQGGYGYT
TRBV9 | 16 | ASSVAATSGRVTDTQY
TRBV19 | 12 | ASTSRGQTYGYT
TRBV11-2 | 13 | ASSPGGAAGNTIY
TRBV7-8 | 13 | ASSLMGPRQETQY
TRBV11-2 | 14 | ASSLEVSGPTYEQY
TRBV5-4 | 12 | ASSSQTGPTEAF
TRBV6-2/TRBV6-3 | 17 | ASSWGFDRDVYSNQPQH
TRBV2 | 14 | ASSASLAGGDNEQF
TRBV3-1/TRBV3-2 | 15 | ASSRRPPGGPVDTQY
TRBV29-1 | 12 | SVEGQGRSNEQF
TRBV25-1 | 14 | ASSSTGQSSYNEQF
TRBV19 | 13 | ASNPHDRINSPLH
TRBV5-4 | 15 | ASSLFQGSPANTEAF
TRBV10-3 | 11 | AISGGGFTEAF
TRBV14 | 12 | ASRPQTEPETQY
TRBV20-1 | 12 | SASAGQVYTEAF
TRBV19 | 13 | ASRRGGQGPYEQY
TRBV11-1 | 12 | ASSPAREGNGYT
TRBV6-4 | 12 | ARTGDRDFNEQF
TRBV25-1 | 16 | ASSEYGPQTLTGNTIY
TRBV19 | 11 | ASRDRVHTEAF
TRBV5-6 | 12 | ASSPQGRGYGYT
TRBV9 | 12 | ASSEGQGAQPQH
TRBV18 | 14 | ASSPLAENSGSGYT
TRBV5-1 | 15 | ASSLAPGQGAQNIQY
TRBV5-1 | 12 | ASSEGRGGEKLF